This passage covers 18 T cell receptor beta chains from one sample sequenced in a study of T cells in narcolepsy. Some clones are missing from TCRdb's copy, which holds only in-frame ones; the method was immunoSEQ multiplex PCR. The table shows about 34,000 clones, with about 81% occurring only once. Sequenced sample: CD45RA- memory CD4+ T cells from PBMCs. These receptors were taken from a human donor with narcolepsy.

CDR3 sequence (DNA): TGTGCCAGCAGCGTCCGGGGAGATCAGCCCCAGCATTTT. As protein: CASSVRGDQPQHF. The rearrangement links TRBV7-2 to TRBJ1-5; D is ambiguous. The CDR3 sequence is 13 residues long. V was pared by 5 bases and J by 5 bases, with 10 bases between. CDR1 SGHTA and CDR2 FQGNSA come from the germline V gene.

The CDR3 region has the DNA TGCGCCAGCAACCCGGCGGGGGGCCTCTCACCCCTCCACTTT. Its protein is CASNPAGGLSPLHF. V gene TRBV5-1 combines with J gene TRBJ1-6, with a possible D match to TRBD1 (6 bases). The CDR3 contains 14 residues. The V end was cut by 6 bases, the J end by 10 bases, with 17 bases between. The germline gives CDR1 SGHRS, CDR2 YFSETQ.

The chain combines TRBV5-5 with TRBJ2-1; D is unclear. The CDR3 consists of 15 residues. Germline V CDR1 and CDR2: SGHKS, YYEKEE (reference sequence). V was pared by 1 base and J by 4 bases, with 12 bases between. The CDR3: CASSLTADSYNEQFF. DNA of the CDR3: TGTGCCAGCAGCTTGACAGCTGATTCTTACAATGAGCAGTTCTTC.

This chain joins TRBV5-1 and TRBJ2-1, with D possibly TRBD2 on 6 matching bases. This CDR3 is 14 amino acids long. Germline V CDR1 and CDR2: SGHRS, YFSETQ. With 1 base removed from V and 5 bases from J, the gap between germline ends came to 10 bases. The CDR3 DNA follows: TGCGCCAGCAGCTTGACCGGGGGAAACAATGAGCAGTTCTTC. Protein sequence: CASSLTGGNNEQFF.

To note about this clone: One junction end does not reproduce the germline sequence, and a read error may be involved. This rearrangement joins TRBV29-1 to TRBJ1-1; D perhaps matches TRBD1 (5 bases). CDR1 is SQVTM, CDR2 ANQGSEA, per germline. This CDR3 has 8 residues. The DNA of the CDR3 is TGCAGCGTTCGGGGGGGAGCCTTT. It codes for CSVRGGAF. Variable domain in full (rest from reference TRBV29-1 and TRBJ1-1): SAVISQKPSRDICQRGTSLTIQCQVDSQVTMMFWYRQQPGQSLTLIATANQGSEATYESGFVIDKFPISRPNLTFSTLTVSNMSPEDSSIYLCSVRGGAFGQGTRLTVV.

The CDR3 loop is CASSKGPDSPSSYEQYF. The CDR3 DNA reads TGTGCCAGCAGCAAAGGTCCGGACAGTCCAAGCTCCTACGAGCAGTACTTC. The chain joins TRBV21-1 to TRBJ2-7; the listed D gene, TRBD1, was not tested against the DNA. TRBV21-1 is listed as a pseudogene. This CDR3 contains 17 residues.

V and J are TRBV30 and TRBJ1-2; D may be TRBD1 (5 bases). CDR3 length equals 15 residues. Germline V gene lookup returns CDR1 GTSNPN and CDR2 SVGIG (reference sequence). V was clipped by 0 bases and J by 0 bases, with 11 bases between them. CDR3 sequence (DNA): TGTGCCTGGAGTGTAGACAGCTACTCTAACTATGGCTACACCTTC. It codes for CAWSVDSYSNYGYTF.

Points on this clone: The junction departs from germline at one end; a sequencing error may be responsible. The chain uses TRBV30 and TRBJ2-7; D gene ambiguous. CDR1 is GTSNPN, CDR2 SVGIG, per germline (reference sequence). This CDR3 spans 13 amino acids. CDR3 bases: TGTACCTGGAGTAGAACGGGTTACTACGAGCAGTACTTC. This codes for CTWSRTGYYEQYF.

V gene TRBV7-3 combines with J gene TRBJ1-1, with D perhaps TRBD1 (6 bases). In germline, CDR1 is SGHTA, CDR2 FQGTGA. CDR3 size: 14 residues. V was cut by 5 bases and J by 1 base, with 11 bases left in between. The CDR3: CASSPRQENTEAFF. DNA of the CDR3: TGTGCCAGCAGCCCGCGACAGGAGAACACTGAAGCTTTCTTT.

The rearrangement links TRBV7-9 to TRBJ1-1; 7 bases fit TRBD1. Germline V CDR1 and CDR2: SEHNR, FQNEAQ (reference sequence). V trimming: 4 bases; J trimming: 9 bases; junction bases outside the gene matches: 11. The CDR3 is 14 amino acids. The CDR3 spells CASSSVRGRGKAFF. CDR3 sequence (DNA): TGTGCCAGCAGCTCAGTGAGGGGGCGAGGGAAAGCTTTCTTT.

Points on this clone: One end of the junction varies from germline; a read error may be responsible. Other DNA variants within this sample encode the same CDR3. CDR3 sequence: CASSDRAGGIYEQYF. DNA for the CDR3: TGCGCCAGCAGTGATCGGGCGGGAGGGATATACGAGCAGTACTTC. The chain links TRBV25-1 to TRBJ2-5, with 9 bases fitting TRBD2. The J call may be in error: the DNA end matches TRBJ2-7 better. Per germline, CDR1 MGHDK and CDR2 SYGVNS. This CDR3 has 15 amino acids.

This sequence joins TRBV18 and TRBJ1-1; weak D call: TRBD1 (6 bases). The CDR3 extends over 15 amino acids. V was pared by 3 bases and J by 1 base, with 12 bases between. The germline V gene has CDR1 KGHSH and CDR2 LQKENI. The CDR3 DNA reads TGTGCCAGCTCACCCGTCGGACAGCCGAACACTGAAGCTTTCTTT. This translates into CASSPVGQPNTEAFF. Variable domain in full (rest from reference TRBV18 and TRBJ1-1): NAGVMQNPRHLVRRRGQEARLRCSPMKGHSHVYWYRQLPEEGLKFMVYLQKENIIDESGMPKERFSAEFPKEGPSILRIQQVVRGDSAAYFCASSPVGQPNTEAFFGQGTRLTVV.

V is TRBV30 and J is TRBJ2-1; tentatively, D is TRBD1 or TRBD2 (5 bases each). CDR1 is GTSNPN, CDR2 SVGIG, per germline (reference sequence). V was cut by 4 bases and J by 9 bases, with 19 bases left in between. This CDR3 contains 14 residues. The CDR3 DNA reads TGTGCCTGGAATCAGGGAGCCCCGGGAAGTGAGCAGTTCTTC. Amino acids: CAWNQGAPGSEQFF. Looking up the rest from reference TRBV30 and TRBJ2-1 gives the full variable domain: SQTIHQWPATLVQPVGSPLSLECTVEGTSNPNLYWYRQAAGRGLQLLFYSVGIGQISSEVPQNLSASRPQDRQFILSSKKLLLSDSGFYLCAWNQGAPGSEQFFGPGTRLTVL.

This chain connects TRBV10-3 to TRBJ2-7; 8 positions agree with TRBD1. This CDR3 has 14 amino acids. Germline CDR1 and CDR2: ENHRY and SYGVKD. With V trimmed by 6 bases and J by 2 bases, 6 bases remained unmatched. CDR3 sequence: CAIRNLQGAYEQYF. As DNA, the CDR3 is TGTGCCATCAGGAACTTACAGGGGGCCTACGAGCAGTACTTC.

This chain connects TRBV18 to TRBJ2-5; tentative D call: TRBD2 (5 bases). Germline V gives CDR1 KGHSH, CDR2 LQKENI. V was shortened by 6 bases and J by 4 bases, with 12 bases between the two germline ends. The CDR3 loop spans 13 amino acids. This CDR3 reads CASSPAEGETQYF. CDR3 DNA: TGTGCCAGCTCCCCTGCCGAGGGAGAGACCCAGTACTTC.

The chain is built from TRBV19 and TRBJ1-2; D may be TRBD1 (5 bases). The V end was cut by 10 bases, the J end by 7 bases, with 25 bases between. Germline CDR1 is LNHDA and CDR2 is SQIVND (reference sequence). The CDR3 runs to 15 residues. The CDR3 region has the DNA TGTGCCACCCCCTCGACAGATCCTTTAAGTCCTGGCTACACCTTC. Residues: CATPSTDPLSPGYTF.

The chain combines TRBV19 with TRBJ1-6, with TRBD1 as a possible D gene (6 bases). V was cut by 0 bases and J by 8 bases, with 8 bases left in between. The length of the CDR3 is 14 residues. Germline CDR1 is LNHDA and CDR2 is SQIVND (reference sequence). DNA for the CDR3: TGTGCCAGTAGTATAGATCCAGGGGATTCACCCCTCCACTTT. It specifies CASSIDPGDSPLHF.

The gene calls are TRBV19 and TRBJ1-5; D gene uncertain. This CDR3 has 12 residues. The germline V gene encodes CDR1 LNHDA and CDR2 SQIVND (reference sequence). V gave up 3 bases and J gave up 5 bases, with 5 bases separating them. CDR3 in amino acids: CASSMRDQPQHF. The CDR3 DNA reads as TGTGCCAGTAGTATGCGGGATCAGCCCCAGCATTTT.